The next 21 T cell receptor beta chains were all read from a single sample in a study of blood T cell repertoires in COVID-19 (dated by TCRdb to 2020 to 2022). Libraries were made using the immunoSEQ multiplex PCR assay. Here the immuneACCESS table is served through TCRdb, limited to in-frame sequences with V and J called. Missing clones are a known gap in these copies; in checked studies unresolved V genes cover under half, and the rest lacks a known reason. The sample table contains approximately 110,000 clones; only one count was recorded for 70% to 90% of them. The ten largest make up roughly 1% of the sample. The sample comprised peripheral blood. The receptors were sampled from a woman in her forties or fifties with active or convalescent COVID-19.

The chain employs TRBV28 and TRBJ1-2; 9 bases line up with TRBD1. The germline gives CDR1 MDHEN, CDR2 SYDVKM. Trimming took 5 bases from V and 4 from J; bases not matched to a gene: 5. CDR3 length equals 14 residues. CDR3 nucleotides: TGTGCCAGCAGTCCCGGGACAGGGATCTATGGCTACACCTTC. It specifies CASSPGTGIYGYTF.

The chain joins TRBV3-1 (or the pseudogene TRBV3-2) to TRBJ1-1, with TRBD1 identical over 7 bases. This CDR3 region has 16 residues. CDR1 and CDR2 (germline): LGHDT, YNNKEL (reference sequence). The V gene end was trimmed by 0 bases and the J gene end by 4 bases; junction bases not matched to a gene: 8. The CDR3: CASSQEWAGGGTEAFF. DNA for the CDR3: TGTGCCAGCAGCCAAGAATGGGCAGGGGGAGGCACTGAAGCTTTCTTT.

This clone showed up just once. The chain couples TRBV9 to TRBJ2-2; 12 bases map to TRBD2. Germline V CDR1 and CDR2: SGDLS, YYNGEE. This CDR3 comprises 19 residues. V trimming: 4 bases; J trimming: 7 bases; junction bases outside the gene matches: 17. The CDR3 nucleotides are TGTGCCAGCAGCCCGATGTGGACTAGCGGGGCCCCGTATGGCGGGGAGCTGTTTTTT. Residues: CASSPMWTSGAPYGGELFF.

The chain recombines TRBV28 with TRBJ1-2, with D possibly being TRBD1 (6 bases). CDR3 length: 14 residues. Trimming shortened V by 8 bases and J by 8 bases, and 21 bases separated the two germline ends. Germline CDR1 MDHEN, CDR2 SYDVKM. The CDR3 region has the DNA TGTGCCAGCCGTAAACAGGGTAGGGTTGGGGGCTACACCTTC. It is translated as CASRKQGRVGGYTF.

The V call is TRBV3-1 (or the pseudogene TRBV3-2), the J call TRBJ1-1; D unclear. Trimming left V 1 base short and J 0 bases short, with 9 bases between. CDR3 length: 15 residues. In germline, CDR1 is LGHDT, CDR2 YNNKEL (reference sequence). DNA of the CDR3: TGTGCCAGCAGCCAAGGAGCGGTGCTGAACACTGAAGCTTTCTTT. Translation gives CASSQGAVLNTEAFF.

This chain uses TRBV21-1 with TRBJ2-1; TRBD1 reflects the table's D call only, with no check against the DNA. TRBV21-1 corresponds to a pseudogene. CDR3 size: 15 residues. The DNA of the CDR3 is TGTGCCAGCATCCCAAGGGGTAGCTCCTACAATGAGCAGTTCTTC. Its translation: CASIPRGSSYNEQFF.

The J gene is TRBJ1-4, the V gene TRBV2; D gene uncertain. Germline-derived CDR1 and CDR2 are SNHLY and FYNNEI. Trimming took off 6 bases at V and 0 bases at J, with 8 bases between the two ends. The CDR3 has 14 residues. The CDR3 DNA sequence: TGTGCCAGCAGCCTTATCCCAACTAATGAAAAACTGTTTTTT. Its protein is CASSLIPTNEKLFF.

The genes are TRBV9 and TRBJ2-1; 10 positions match TRBD2. This CDR3 contains 13 residues. Trimming took 2 bases from V and 7 from J; bases not matched to a gene: 0. CDR1 and CDR2 (germline): SGDLS, YYNGEE. The CDR3: CASSVSGRNEQFF. The CDR3 DNA reads TGTGCCAGCAGCGTTAGCGGGAGGAATGAGCAGTTCTTC. Together with reference TRBV9 and TRBJ2-1, the CDR3 gives the full variable domain: DSGVTQTPKHLITATGQRVTLRCSPRSGDLSVYWYQQSLDQGLQFLIQYYNGEERAKGNILERFSAQQFPDLHSELNLSSLELGDSALYFCASSVSGRNEQFFGPGTRLTVL.

V gene TRBV28 combines with J gene TRBJ2-7; 7 bases line up with TRBD2. J lost 1 base, V lost 7 bases, and 19 bases had no gene match. Germline V gene lookup returns CDR1 MDHEN and CDR2 SYDVKM. The CDR3 runs 18 residues. The CDR3 DNA is TGTGCCAGCACCCCTCTCCGTGGCGGGAGAATAAGGTCCTACGAGCAGTACTTC. Translating it yields CASTPLRGGRIRSYEQYF.

The genes are TRBV29-1 and TRBJ2-7, with 7 bases that match TRBD2. This CDR3 spans 12 amino acids. V lost 4 bases and J lost 3; bases outside the gene matches: 3. From germline, CDR1 is SQVTM and CDR2 ANQGSEA. The CDR3, as DNA: TGCAGCGTTGGGACTAGTAACTACGAGCAGTACTTC. It specifies CSVGTSNYEQYF.

This clone has just one count. The rearrangement links TRBV5-1 to TRBJ2-1; 11 nucleotides agree with TRBD2. The V gene's germline CDR1 is SGHRS and CDR2 YFSETQ. This CDR3 spans 15 amino acids. V trimming: 7 bases; J trimming: 8 bases; junction bases outside the gene matches: 11. The CDR3: CASRKTSGSSDEQFF. The CDR3 DNA sequence: TGCGCCAGCCGAAAAACTAGCGGGAGCAGTGATGAGCAGTTCTTC.

The gene calls are TRBV14 and TRBJ2-3, with 8 bases identical to TRBD1. Germline trimming cut 4 bases from V and 4 bases from J; bases unmatched to any gene: 4. Germline CDR1 SGHDN, CDR2 FVKESK. The CDR3 sequence is 14 residues long. The CDR3 protein is CASSLLQGADTQYF. The CDR3 DNA is TGTGCCAGCAGCCTACTACAGGGGGCAGATACGCAGTATTTT.

This clone was seen a handful of times. The chain is built from TRBV6-6 and TRBJ1-4; D perhaps matches TRBD1 (6 bases). CDR3 length equals 14 residues. CDR1 is MNHNY and CDR2 is SVGAGI in the germline V gene (reference sequence). Trimming took 7 bases from V and 6 from J, leaving 15 bases between them. CDR3 in DNA: TGTGCCAGCATCGACATGGGGGCAGATGAAAAACTGTTTTTT. It is translated as CASIDMGADEKLFF.

V usage is TRBV7-2 and J usage is TRBJ2-5, with no clear D. Trimming removed 1 base from V and 4 bases from J, with 7 bases in between. Germline values: CDR1 SGHTA, CDR2 FQGNSA. The CDR3 consists of 13 residues. This chain's CDR3 is CASSLGGIETQYF. The DNA for the CDR3 is TGTGCCAGCAGCTTAGGTGGCATAGAGACCCAGTACTTC.

This chain connects TRBV9 to TRBJ1-1, with D tentatively TRBD1 (6 bases). The V end lost 2 bases, the J end lost 4 bases, and 12 bases lay between the germline ends. CDR1 and CDR2 from the germline V gene are SGDLS and YYNGEE. There are 14 residues in the CDR3. The CDR3 DNA is TGTGCCAGCAGCGTCACAGGGATTGGCACTGAAGCTTTCTTT. Translation: CASSVTGIGTEAFF.

This clone was detected only once. This chain uses TRBV5-1 with TRBJ1-1, with D hard to call. V lost 4 bases and J 0 bases, leaving 10 bases between the germline ends. Per germline, CDR1 SGHRS and CDR2 YFSETQ. The CDR3 is made up of 14 amino acids. The DNA for the CDR3 is TGCGCCAGCAGCGGCGGGTCTCTGAACACTGAAGCTTTCTTT. Residues: CASSGGSLNTEAFF.

This sequence joins TRBV11-2 and TRBJ2-7; D remains unclear. This CDR3 is built from 15 residues. Germline V CDR1 and CDR2: SGHAT, FQNNGV. V was clipped by 0 bases and J by 2 bases, with 11 bases between them. CDR3 sequence (DNA): TGTGCCAGCAGCTTAGATGGGCAGGTAACCTACGAGCAGTACTTC. Translation: CASSLDGQVTYEQYF. The complete variable domain, with remaining parts taken from reference TRBV11-2 and TRBJ2-7, reads EAGVAQSPRYKIIEKRQSVAFWCNPISGHATLYWYQQILGQGPKLLIQFQNNGVVDDSQLPKDRFSAERLKGVDSTLKIQPAKLEDSAVYLCASSLDGQVTYEQYFGPGTRLTVT.

J is TRBJ2-3 and V is TRBV12-3 or TRBV12-4; tentatively, D is TRBD2 (6 bases). Trimming stripped 6 bases from V and 5 bases from J, with 12 bases between. The CDR3 is 13 residues long. CDR3 protein: CASSMGGRDTQYF. As DNA, the CDR3 is TGTGCCAGCAGCATGGGGGGTCGAGATACGCAGTATTTT.

The chain is built from TRBV25-1 and TRBJ1-1, with D possibly matching TRBD1 (6 bases). Trimming shortened V by 6 bases and J by 5 bases, and 13 bases separated the two germline ends. CDR1 and CDR2 from the germline V gene are MGHDK and SYGVNS. This CDR3 is 13 amino acids long. CDR3 sequence: CASSLPGATEAFF. DNA for the CDR3: TGTGCCAGCAGCTTGCCAGGGGCGACTGAAGCTTTCTTT.

The chain uses TRBV18 and TRBJ1-5; 9 bases match TRBD1. V shed 0 bases and J 6 bases; nucleotides not matched to a gene: 6. Looked up from germline, CDR1 is KGHSH and CDR2 is LQKENI. The CDR3 contains 16 residues. The CDR3 region has the DNA TGTGCCAGCTCACCACCGGGGGACAGGGTCAGTCAGCCCCAGCATTTT. Amino acid sequence: CASSPPGDRVSQPQHF.

This clone was detected only once. V is TRBV27 and J is TRBJ2-7; D might be TRBD2 (6 bases). The V end was cut by 10 bases, the J end by 9 bases, with 22 bases between. The germline V gene encodes CDR1 MNHEY and CDR2 SMNVEV (reference sequence). The CDR3 contains 13 residues. The CDR3 region is CATAEGLRRGQYF. CDR3 nucleotide sequence: TGTGCCACCGCGGAGGGCCTCCGCCGGGGGCAGTACTTC.